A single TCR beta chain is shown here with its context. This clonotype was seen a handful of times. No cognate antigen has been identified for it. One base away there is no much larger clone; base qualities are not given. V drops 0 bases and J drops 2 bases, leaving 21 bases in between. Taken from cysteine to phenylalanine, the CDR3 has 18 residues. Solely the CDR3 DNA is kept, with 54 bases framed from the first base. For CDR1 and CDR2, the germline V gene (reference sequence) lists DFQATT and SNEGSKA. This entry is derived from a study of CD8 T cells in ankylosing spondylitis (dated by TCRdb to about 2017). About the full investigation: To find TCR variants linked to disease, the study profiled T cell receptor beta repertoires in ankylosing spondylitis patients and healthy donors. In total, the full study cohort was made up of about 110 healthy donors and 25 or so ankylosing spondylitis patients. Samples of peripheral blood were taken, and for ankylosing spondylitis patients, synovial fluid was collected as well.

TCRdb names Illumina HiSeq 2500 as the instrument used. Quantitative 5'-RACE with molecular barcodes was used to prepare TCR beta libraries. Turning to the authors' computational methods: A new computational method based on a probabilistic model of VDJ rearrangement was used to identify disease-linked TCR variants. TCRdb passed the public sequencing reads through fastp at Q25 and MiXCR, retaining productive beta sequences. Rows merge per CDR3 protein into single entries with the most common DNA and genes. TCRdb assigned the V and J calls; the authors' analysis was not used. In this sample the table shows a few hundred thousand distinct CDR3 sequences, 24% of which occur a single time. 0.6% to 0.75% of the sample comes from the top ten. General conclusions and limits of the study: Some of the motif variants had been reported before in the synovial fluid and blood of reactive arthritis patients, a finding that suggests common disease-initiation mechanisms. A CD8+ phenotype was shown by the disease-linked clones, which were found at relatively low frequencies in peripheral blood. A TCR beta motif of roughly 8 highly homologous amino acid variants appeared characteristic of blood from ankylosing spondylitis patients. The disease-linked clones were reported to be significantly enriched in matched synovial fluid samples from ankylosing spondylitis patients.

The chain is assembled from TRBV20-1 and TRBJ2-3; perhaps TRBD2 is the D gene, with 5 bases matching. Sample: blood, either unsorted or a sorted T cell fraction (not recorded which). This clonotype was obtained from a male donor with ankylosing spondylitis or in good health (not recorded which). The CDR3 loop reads CSARDSVGGRHPTDTQYF. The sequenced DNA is TGCAGTGCTAGAGATTCAGTAGGAGGAAGGCACCCCACAGATACGCAGTATTTT.